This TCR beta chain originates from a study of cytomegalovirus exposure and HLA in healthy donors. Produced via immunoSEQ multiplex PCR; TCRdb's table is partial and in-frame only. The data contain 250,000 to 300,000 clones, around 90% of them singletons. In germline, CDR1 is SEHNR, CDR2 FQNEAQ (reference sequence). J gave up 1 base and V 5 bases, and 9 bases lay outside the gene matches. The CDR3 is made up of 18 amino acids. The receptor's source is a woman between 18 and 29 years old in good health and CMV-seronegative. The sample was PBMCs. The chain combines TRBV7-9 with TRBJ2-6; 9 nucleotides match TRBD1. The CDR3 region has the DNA TGTGCCAGCAGCCATCCCGGACAGGGGTTATCTGGGGCCAACGTCCTGACTTTC. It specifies CASSHPGQGLSGANVLTF.